Here is one TCR beta chain with its context. These data belong to a study of blood T cell repertoires in COVID-19. Study-wide background: PBMCs, B-cell-depleted T cells, or T cells provided the cDNA or gDNA that made up the material.

Germline V gives CDR1 KGHSH, CDR2 LQKENI. The CDR3 contains 15 residues. V lost 1 base to trimming and J lost 0 bases, with 9 bases between them. The method was immunoSEQ multiplex PCR; TCRdb's version includes in-frame clones alone and lacks a portion of them. The sample has around 20,000 clones, around 89% seen once; the top ten hold 5% to 7.5%. This rearrangement joins TRBV18 to TRBJ1-1; no firm D call. Sample: peripheral blood. The receptor was derived from a human donor in a cohort sampled during active COVID-19. As DNA, the CDR3 is TGTGCCAGCTCACCACGGCGGGTTATGAACACTGAAGCTTTCTTT. Encoded protein: CASSPRRVMNTEAFF.